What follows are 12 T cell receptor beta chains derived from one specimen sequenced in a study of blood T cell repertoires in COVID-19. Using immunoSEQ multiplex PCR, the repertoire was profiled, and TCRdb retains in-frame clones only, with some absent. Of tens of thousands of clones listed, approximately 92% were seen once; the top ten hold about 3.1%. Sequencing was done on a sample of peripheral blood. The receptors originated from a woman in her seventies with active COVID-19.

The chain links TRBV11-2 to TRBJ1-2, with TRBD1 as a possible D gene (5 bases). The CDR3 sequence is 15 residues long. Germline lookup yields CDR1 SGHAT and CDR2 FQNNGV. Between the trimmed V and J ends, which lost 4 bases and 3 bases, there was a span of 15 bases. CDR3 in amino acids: CASSYRQQGDYGYTF. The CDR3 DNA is TGTGCCAGCAGCTACCGACAGCAAGGGGACTATGGCTACACCTTC.

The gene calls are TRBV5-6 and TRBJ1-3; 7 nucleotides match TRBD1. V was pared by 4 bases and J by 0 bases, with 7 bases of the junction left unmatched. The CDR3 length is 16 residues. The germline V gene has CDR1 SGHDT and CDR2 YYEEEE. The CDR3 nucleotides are TGTGCCAGCAGCACCCGACAGGGTACCTCTGGAAACACCATATATTTT. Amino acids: CASSTRQGTSGNTIYF. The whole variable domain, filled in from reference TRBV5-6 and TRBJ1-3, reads DAGVTQSPTHLIKTRGQQVTLRCSPKSGHDTVSWYQQALGQGPQFIFQYYEEEERQRGNFPDRFSGHQFPNYSSELNVNALLLGDSALYLCASSTRQGTSGNTIYFGEGSWLTVV.

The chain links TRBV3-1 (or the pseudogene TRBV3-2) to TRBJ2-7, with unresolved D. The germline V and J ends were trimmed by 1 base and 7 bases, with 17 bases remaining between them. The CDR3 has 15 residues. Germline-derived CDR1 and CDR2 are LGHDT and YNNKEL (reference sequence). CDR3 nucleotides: TGTGCCAGCAGCCAAGTAGGATATGTCGGAGAGGAGCAGTACTTC. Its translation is CASSQVGYVGEEQYF.

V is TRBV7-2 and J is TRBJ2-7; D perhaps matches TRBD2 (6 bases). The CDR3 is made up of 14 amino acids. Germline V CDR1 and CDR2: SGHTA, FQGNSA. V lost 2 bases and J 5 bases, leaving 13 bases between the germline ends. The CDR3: CASSLTREGHEQYF. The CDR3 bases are TGTGCCAGCAGCTTAACGCGGGAAGGGCACGAGCAGTACTTC.

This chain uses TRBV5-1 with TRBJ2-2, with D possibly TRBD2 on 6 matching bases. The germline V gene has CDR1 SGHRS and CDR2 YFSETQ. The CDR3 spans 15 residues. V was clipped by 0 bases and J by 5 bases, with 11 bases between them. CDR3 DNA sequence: TGCGCCAGCAGCTTGGCGGGAGTGGATACCGGGGAGCTGTTTTTT. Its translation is CASSLAGVDTGELFF.

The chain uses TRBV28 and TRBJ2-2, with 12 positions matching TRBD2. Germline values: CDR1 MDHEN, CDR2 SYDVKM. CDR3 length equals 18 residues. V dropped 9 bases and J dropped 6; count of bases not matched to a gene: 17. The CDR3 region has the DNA TGTGCCAGTTCGGGACTAGCGGGCCAAAAAGGGATTCCCGGGGAGCTGTTTTTT. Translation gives CASSGLAGQKGIPGELFF.

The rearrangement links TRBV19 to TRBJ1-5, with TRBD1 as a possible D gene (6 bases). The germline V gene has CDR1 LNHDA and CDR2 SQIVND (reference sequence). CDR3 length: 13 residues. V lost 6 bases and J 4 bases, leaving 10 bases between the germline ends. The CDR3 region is CASRQGWNQPQHF. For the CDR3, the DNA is TGTGCCAGTAGACAGGGCTGGAATCAGCCCCAGCATTTT.

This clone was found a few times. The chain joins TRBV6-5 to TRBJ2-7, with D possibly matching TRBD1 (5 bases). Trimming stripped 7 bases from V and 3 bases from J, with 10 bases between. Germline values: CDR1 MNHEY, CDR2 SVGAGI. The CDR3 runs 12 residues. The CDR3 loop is CASTGLSYEQYF. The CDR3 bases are TGTGCCAGCACAGGGTTAAGCTACGAGCAGTACTTC.

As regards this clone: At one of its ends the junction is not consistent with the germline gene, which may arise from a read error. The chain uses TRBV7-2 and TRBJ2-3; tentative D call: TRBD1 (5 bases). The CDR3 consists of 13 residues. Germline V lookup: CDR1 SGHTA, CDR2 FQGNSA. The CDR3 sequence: CASTLGALGTQYF. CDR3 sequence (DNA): TGTGCCAGCACCTTAGGGGCACTCGGTACGCAGTATTTT.

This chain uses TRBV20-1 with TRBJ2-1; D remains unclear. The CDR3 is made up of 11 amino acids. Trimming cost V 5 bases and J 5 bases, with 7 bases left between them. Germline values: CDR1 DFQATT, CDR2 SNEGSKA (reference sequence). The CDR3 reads CSADNHNEQFF. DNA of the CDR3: TGCAGTGCTGACAACCACAATGAGCAGTTCTTC.

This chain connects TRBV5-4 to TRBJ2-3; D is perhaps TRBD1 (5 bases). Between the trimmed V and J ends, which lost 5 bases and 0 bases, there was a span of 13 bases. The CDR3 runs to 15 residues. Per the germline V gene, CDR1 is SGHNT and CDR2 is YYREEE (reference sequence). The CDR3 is CASSQQGISTDTQYF. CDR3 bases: TGTGCCAGCAGTCAGCAGGGTATTAGCACAGATACGCAGTATTTT.

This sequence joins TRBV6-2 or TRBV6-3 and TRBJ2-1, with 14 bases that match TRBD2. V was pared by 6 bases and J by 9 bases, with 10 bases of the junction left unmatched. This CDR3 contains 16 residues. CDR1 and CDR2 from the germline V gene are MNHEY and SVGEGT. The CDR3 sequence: CASSLGLAGGWGEQFF. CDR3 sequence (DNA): TGTGCCAGCAGCCTCGGACTAGCGGGAGGTTGGGGTGAGCAGTTCTTC.